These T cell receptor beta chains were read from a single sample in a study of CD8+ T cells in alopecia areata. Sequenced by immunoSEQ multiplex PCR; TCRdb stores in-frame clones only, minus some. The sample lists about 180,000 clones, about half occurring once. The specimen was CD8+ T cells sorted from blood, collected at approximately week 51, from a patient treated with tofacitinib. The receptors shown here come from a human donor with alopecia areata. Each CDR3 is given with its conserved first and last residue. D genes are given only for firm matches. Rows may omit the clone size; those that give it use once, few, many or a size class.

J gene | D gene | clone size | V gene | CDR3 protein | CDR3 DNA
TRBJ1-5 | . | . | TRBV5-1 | CASSLGQGINQPQHF | TGCGCCAGCAGCTTGGGGCAGGGAATCAATCAGCCCCAGCATTTT
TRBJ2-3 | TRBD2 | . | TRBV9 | CASSDVSGGSTDTQYF | TGTGCCAGCAGCGATGTTAGCGGGGGGAGCACAGATACGCAGTATTTT
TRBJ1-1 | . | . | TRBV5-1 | CASSEGPSRSTREAFF | TGCGCCAGCAGCGAGGGACCCTCCCGTTCTACGCGTGAAGCTTTCTTT
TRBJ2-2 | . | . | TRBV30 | CAWNIGDTGELFF | TGTGCCTGGAACATTGGAGACACCGGGGAGCTGTTTTTT
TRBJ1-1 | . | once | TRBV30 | CAFFPRDTEAFF | TGTGCCTTTTTTCCCAGGGACACTGAAGCTTTCTTT
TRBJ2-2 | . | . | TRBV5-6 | CASSFFTGELFF | TGTGCCAGCAGCTTTTTCACCGGGGAGCTGTTTTTT
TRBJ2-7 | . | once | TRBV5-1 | CASSFNLYTYEQYF | TGCGCCAGCAGCTTCAATCTATACACTTACGAGCAGTACTTC
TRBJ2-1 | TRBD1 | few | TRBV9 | CASSVDRRTGDNEQFF | TGTGCCAGCAGCGTAGACCGGAGGACAGGGGACAATGAGCAGTTCTTC
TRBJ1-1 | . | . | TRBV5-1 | CASSSGPWITEAFF | TGCGCCAGCAGCTCAGGACCATGGATCACTGAAGCTTTCTTT
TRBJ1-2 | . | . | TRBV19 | CATQRRETGNYGYTF | TGTGCCACCCAACGCCGCGAAACAGGGAACTATGGCTACACCTTC
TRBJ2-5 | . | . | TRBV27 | CASSRLGGGETQYF | TGTGCCAGCAGTCGCTTGGGGGGTGGGGAGACCCAGTACTTC
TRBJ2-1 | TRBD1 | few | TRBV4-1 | CASSLRQGDYNEQFF | TGCGCCAGCAGCCTTCGACAGGGGGATTACAATGAGCAGTTCTTC
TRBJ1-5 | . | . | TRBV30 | CAWSVGGNQPQHF | TGTGCCTGGAGTGTAGGGGGCAATCAGCCCCAGCATTTT
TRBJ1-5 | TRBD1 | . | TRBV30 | CAWSAEMDRGDQPQHF | TGTGCCTGGAGTGCCGAGATGGACAGGGGGGATCAGCCCCAGCATTTT
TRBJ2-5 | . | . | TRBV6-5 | CASSPLGEQETQYF | TGTGCCAGCAGTCCCCTAGGGGAACAAGAGACCCAGTACTTC